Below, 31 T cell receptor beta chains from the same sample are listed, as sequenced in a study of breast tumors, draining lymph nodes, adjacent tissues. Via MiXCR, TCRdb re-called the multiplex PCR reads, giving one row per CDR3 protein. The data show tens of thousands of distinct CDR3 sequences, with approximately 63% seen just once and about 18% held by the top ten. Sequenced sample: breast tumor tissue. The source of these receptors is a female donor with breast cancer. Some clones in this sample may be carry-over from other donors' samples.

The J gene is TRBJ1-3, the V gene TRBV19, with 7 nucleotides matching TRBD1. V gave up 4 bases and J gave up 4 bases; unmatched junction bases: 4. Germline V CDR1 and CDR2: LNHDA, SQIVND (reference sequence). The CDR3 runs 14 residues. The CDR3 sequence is CASSRGTDGNTIYF. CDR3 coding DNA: TGTGCCAGTAGTAGAGGGACAGACGGAAACACCATATATTTT. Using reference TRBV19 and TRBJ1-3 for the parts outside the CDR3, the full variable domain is DGGITQSPKYLFRKEGQNVTLSCEQNLNHDAMYWYRQDPGQGLRLIYYSQIVNDFQKGDIAEGYSVSREKKESFPLTVTSAQKNPTAFYLCASSRGTDGNTIYFGEGSWLTVV.

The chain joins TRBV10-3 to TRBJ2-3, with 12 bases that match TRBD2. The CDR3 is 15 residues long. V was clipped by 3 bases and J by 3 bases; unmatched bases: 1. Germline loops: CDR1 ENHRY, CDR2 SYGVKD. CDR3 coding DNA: TGTGCCATCAGTGAAACTAGCGGGGGGACAGATACGCAGTATTTT. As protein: CAISETSGGTDTQYF.

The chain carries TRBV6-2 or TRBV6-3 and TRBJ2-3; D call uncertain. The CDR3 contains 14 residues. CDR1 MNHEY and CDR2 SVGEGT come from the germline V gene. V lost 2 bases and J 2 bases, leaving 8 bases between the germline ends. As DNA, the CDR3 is TGTGCCAGCAGTTACCCGGCGTACACAGATACGCAGTATTTT. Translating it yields CASSYPAYTDTQYF.

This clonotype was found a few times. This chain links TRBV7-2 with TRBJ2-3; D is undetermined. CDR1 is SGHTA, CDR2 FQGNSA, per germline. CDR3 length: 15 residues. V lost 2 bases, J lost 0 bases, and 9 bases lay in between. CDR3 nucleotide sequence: TGTGCCAGCAGCTTACGAAGCGACAGCACAGATACGCAGTATTTT. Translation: CASSLRSDSTDTQYF.

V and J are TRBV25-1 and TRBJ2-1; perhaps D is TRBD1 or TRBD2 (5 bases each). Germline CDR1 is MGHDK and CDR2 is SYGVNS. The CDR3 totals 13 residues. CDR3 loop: CASEGQGSNEQFF. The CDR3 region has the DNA TGTGCTAGTGAGGGTCAGGGTTCAAATGAGCAGTTCTTC.

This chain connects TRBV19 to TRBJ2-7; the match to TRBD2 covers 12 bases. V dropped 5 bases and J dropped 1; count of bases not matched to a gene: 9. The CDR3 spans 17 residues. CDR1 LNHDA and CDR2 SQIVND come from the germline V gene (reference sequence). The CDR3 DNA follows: TGTGCCAGTAGTTCACTAGCGGGAGGCGACACTTCCTACGAGCAGTACTTC. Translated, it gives CASSSLAGGDTSYEQYF.

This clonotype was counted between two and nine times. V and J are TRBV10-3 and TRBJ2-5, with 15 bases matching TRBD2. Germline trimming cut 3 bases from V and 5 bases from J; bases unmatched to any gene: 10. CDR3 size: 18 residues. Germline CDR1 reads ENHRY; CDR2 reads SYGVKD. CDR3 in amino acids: CAISDGTSGRWGSETQYF. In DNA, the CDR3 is TGTGCCATCAGTGACGGGACTAGCGGGAGGTGGGGGAGCGAGACCCAGTACTTC.

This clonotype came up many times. The CDR3 protein is CASSPGASAYNEQFF. The CDR3, as DNA: TGTGCCAGCAGCCCCGGGGCTAGCGCCTACAATGAGCAGTTCTTC. This chain connects TRBV6-5 to TRBJ2-1, with D tentatively TRBD2 (6 bases). The CDR3 loop spans 15 amino acids. Germline V gene sequence: CDR1 MNHEY, CDR2 SVGAGI. The V end lost 6 bases, the J end lost 2 bases, and 14 bases lay between the germline ends.

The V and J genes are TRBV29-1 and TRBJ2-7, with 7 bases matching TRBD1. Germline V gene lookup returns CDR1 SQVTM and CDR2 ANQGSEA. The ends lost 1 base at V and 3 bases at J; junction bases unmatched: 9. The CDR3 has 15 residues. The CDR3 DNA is TGCAGCGTTGAAGGACAGGGTCTTAATCTCTACGAGCAGTACTTC. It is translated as CSVEGQGLNLYEQYF.

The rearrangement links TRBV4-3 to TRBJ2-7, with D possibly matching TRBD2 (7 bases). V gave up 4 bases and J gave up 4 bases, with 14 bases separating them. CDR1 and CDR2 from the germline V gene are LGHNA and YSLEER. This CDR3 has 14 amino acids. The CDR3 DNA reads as TGCGCCAGCAGCCCCTTTGGGGGGGCATACGAGCAGTACTTC. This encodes CASSPFGGAYEQYF.

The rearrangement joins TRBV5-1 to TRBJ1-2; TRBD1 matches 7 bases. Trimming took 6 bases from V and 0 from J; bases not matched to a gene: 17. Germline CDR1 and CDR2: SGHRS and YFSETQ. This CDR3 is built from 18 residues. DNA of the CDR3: TGCGCCAGCACCGCTATAGCTTTTTGGACAGGAACTAACTATGGCTACACCTTC. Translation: CASTAIAFWTGTNYGYTF.

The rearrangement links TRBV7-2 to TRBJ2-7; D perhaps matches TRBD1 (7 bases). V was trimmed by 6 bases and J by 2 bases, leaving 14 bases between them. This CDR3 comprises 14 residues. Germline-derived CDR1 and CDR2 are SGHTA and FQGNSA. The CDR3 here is CASRQGGGTYEQYF. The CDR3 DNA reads TGTGCCAGCAGACAAGGGGGCGGGACCTACGAGCAGTACTTC.

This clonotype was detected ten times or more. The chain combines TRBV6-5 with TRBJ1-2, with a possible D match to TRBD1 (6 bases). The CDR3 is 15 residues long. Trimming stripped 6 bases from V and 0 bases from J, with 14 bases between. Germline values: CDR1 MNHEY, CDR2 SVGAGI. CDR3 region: CASRQAGGSNYGYTF. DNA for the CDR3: TGTGCCAGCAGGCAGGCGGGGGGCTCTAACTATGGCTACACCTTC.

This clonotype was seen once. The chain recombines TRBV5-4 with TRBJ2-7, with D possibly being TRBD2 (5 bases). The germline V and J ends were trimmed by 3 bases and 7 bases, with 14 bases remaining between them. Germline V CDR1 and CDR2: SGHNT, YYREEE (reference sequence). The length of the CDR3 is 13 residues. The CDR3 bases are TGTGCCAGCAGCTCAAACCTAGCCGATGAGCAGTACTTC. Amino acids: CASSSNLADEQYF.

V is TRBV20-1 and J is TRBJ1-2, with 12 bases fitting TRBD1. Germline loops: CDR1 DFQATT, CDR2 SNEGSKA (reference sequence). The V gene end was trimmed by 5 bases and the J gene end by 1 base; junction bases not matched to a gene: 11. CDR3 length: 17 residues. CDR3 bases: TGCAGTGCTTCCGGGACAGGGGGCCGGAGCCATAACTATGGCTACACCTTC. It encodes CSASGTGGRSHNYGYTF.

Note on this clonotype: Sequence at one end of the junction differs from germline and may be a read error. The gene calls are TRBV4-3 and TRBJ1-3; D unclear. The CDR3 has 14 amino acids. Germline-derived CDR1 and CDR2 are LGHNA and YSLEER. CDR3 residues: CASSQDTAGNAIYF. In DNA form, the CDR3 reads TGCGCCAGCAGCCAAGATACGGCCGGAAACGCCATATACTTT.

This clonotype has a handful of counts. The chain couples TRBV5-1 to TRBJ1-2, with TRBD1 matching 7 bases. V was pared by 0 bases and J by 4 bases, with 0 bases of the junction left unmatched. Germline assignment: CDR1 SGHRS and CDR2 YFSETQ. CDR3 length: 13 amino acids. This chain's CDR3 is CASSLGDSYGYTF. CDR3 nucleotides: TGCGCCAGCAGCTTGGGGGACAGCTATGGCTACACCTTC.

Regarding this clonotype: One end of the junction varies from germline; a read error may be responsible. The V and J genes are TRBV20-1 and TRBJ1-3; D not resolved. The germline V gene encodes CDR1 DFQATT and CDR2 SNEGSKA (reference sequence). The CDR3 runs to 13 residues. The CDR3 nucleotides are TGCAGCGCTAGAATCGGAGTCGGTAACACCATGTATTTT. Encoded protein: CSARIGVGNTMYF.

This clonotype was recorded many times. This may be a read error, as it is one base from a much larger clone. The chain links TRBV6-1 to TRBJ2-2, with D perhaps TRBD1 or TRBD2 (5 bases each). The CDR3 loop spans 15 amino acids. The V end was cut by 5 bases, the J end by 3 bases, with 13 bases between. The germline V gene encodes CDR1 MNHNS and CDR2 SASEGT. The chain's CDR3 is CASSQRDGDTGELFF. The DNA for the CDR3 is TGTGCCAGCAGTCAACGGGACGGGGACACCGGGGAGCTGTTTTTT.

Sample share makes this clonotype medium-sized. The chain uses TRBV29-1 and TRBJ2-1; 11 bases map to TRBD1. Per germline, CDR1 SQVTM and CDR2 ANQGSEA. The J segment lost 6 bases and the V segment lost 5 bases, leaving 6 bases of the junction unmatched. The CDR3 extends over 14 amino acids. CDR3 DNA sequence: TGCAGCGTTTTTCCTGGACAGGGGGCCAATGAGCAGTTCTTC. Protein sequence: CSVFPGQGANEQFF.

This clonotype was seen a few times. Here the CDR3 reads CSADRGQGAGKLFF. CDR3 nucleotides: TGCAGTGCTGACCGAGGACAGGGGGCAGGAAAACTGTTTTTT. The chain uses TRBV20-1 and TRBJ1-4, with 11 positions matching TRBD1. Trimming took 5 bases from V and 10 from J; bases not matched to a gene: 9. Germline V CDR1 and CDR2: DFQATT, SNEGSKA (reference sequence). CDR3 length: 14 residues.

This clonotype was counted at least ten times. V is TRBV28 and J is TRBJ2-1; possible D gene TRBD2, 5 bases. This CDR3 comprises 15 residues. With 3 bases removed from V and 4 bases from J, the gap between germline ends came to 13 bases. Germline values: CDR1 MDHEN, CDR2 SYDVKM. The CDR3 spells CASSLTGNTYNEQFF. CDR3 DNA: TGTGCCAGCAGTTTGACGGGGAATACGTACAATGAGCAGTTCTTC. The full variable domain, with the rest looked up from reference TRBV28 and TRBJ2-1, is DVKVTQSSRYLVKRTGEKVFLECVQDMDHENMFWYRQDPGLGLRLIYFSYDVKMKEKGDIPEGYSVSREKKERFSLILESASTNQTSMYLCASSLTGNTYNEQFFGPGTRLTVL.

The CDR3 region has the DNA TGTGCCAGCAGTTTCTCCGGGACAGCAAACACCGGGGAGCTGTTTTTT. Translating gives CASSFSGTANTGELFF. The chain employs TRBV12-3 or TRBV12-4 and TRBJ2-2; 7 bases are shared with TRBD1. The CDR3 is made up of 16 amino acids. Trimming at V came to 3 bases and at J to 2 bases, leaving 6 bases not matched to a gene.

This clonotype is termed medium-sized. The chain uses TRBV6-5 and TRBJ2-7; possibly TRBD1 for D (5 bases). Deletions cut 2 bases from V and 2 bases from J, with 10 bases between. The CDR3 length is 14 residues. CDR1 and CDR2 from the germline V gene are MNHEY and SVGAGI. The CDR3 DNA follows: TGTGCCAGCAGTTACGGGCAGGGTGCCTACGAGCAGTACTTC. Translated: CASSYGQGAYEQYF.

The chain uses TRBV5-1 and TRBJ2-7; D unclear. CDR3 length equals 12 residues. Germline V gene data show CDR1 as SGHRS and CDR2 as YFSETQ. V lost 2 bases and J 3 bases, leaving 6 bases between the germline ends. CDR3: CASSFDGYEQYF. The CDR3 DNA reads TGCGCCAGCAGCTTTGACGGCTACGAGCAGTACTTC.

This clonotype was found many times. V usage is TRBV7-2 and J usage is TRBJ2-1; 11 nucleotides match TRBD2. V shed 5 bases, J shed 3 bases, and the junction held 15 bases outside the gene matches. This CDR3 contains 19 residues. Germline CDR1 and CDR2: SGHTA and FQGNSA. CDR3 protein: CASSVQGRQLAGDYNEQFF. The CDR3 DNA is TGTGCCAGCAGCGTCCAGGGTAGACAACTAGCGGGGGACTACAATGAGCAGTTCTTC.

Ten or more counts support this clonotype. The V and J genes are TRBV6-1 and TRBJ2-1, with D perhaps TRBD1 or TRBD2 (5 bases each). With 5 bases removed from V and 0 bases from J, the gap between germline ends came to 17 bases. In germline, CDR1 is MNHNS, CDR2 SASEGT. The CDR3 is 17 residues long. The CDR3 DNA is TGTGCCAGCAGTTTCAAGAGAGGGACCAGCTCCTACAATGAGCAGTTCTTC. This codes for CASSFKRGTSSYNEQFF.

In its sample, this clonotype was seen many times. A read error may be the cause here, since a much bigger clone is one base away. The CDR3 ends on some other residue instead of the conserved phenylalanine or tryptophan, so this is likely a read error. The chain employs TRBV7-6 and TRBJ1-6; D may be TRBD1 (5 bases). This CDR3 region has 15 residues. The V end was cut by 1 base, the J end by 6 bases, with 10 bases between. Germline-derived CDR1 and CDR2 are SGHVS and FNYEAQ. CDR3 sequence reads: CASSLGRDSNSPLHL. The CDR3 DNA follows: TGTGCCAGCAGCTTAGGGCGGGACTCTAATTCACCCCTCCACCTT.

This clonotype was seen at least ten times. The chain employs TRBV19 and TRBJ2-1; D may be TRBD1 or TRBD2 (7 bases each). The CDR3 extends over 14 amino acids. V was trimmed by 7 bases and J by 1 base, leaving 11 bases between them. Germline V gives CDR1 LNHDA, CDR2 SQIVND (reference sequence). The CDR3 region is CASIQGGSYNEQFF. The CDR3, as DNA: TGTGCCAGTATCCAGGGGGGGTCCTACAATGAGCAGTTCTTC.

As DNA, the CDR3 is TGTGCCACCAGCAGAGATCTCGGCGGTGCTAATGAAAAACTGTTTTTT. Protein sequence: CATSRDLGGANEKLFF. The rearrangement joins TRBV15 to TRBJ1-4, with D hard to call. Germline lookup yields CDR1 LNHNV and CDR2 YYDKDF (reference sequence). V dropped 0 bases and J dropped 3 bases, with 11 bases sitting between them. This CDR3 comprises 16 residues.

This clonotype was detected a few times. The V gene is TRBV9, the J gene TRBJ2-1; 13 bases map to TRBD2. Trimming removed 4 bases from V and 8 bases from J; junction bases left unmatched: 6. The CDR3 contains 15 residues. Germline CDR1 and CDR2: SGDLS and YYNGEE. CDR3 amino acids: CASSPPLAGGDEQFF. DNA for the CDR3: TGTGCCAGCAGCCCCCCACTAGCGGGAGGGGATGAGCAGTTCTTC.